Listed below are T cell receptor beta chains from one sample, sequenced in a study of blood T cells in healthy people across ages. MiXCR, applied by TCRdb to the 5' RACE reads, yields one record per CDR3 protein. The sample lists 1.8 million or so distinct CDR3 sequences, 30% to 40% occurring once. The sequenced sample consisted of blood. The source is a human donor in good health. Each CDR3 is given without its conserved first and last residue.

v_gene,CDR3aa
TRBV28,ASSPPGINEQY
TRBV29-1,SASPQGSYT
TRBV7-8,ASSLYLNPGRNSPRH
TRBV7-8,ASSLHGRRRADYGYT
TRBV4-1,ANSRGTGGRGGYT
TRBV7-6,ASSFLEADNSPLH
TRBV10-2,ASSEGGPHGIQY
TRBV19,ASSPDRPKSYSYNSPLH
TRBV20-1,SATTSQGSTDTQY
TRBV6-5,ASSAGIGTQY
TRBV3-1,ASSPQGGGDYEQY
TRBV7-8,ASRGIAGQETQY
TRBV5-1,ASSYQIDSEAF
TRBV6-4,ASSRGTTDTQY
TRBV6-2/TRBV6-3,ASSSYGADRPYEQY
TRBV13,ASSLEAGGPGTDTQY
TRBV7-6,ASSFSSGGDTQY
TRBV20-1,SASGGEHYEQY
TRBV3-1,ASSQDQILYGYT
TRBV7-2,ASGDRVVYGYT
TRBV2,ASSTRATYEQY
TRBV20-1,SVRGPSYNEQF
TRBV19,ASSISGLPYEQF
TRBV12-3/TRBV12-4,TSSSAPDSYNEQF
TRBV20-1,SARAWTGYTNYGYT
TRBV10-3,AIRGVIGGNDNEQF
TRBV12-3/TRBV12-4,ASSFQGGNQPQH
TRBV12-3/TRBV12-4,ASSPGLVNGYT
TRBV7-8,ASSAHRGRNNYEQY
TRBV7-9,ASRNSDTQY
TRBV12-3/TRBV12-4,ASSFRTSSSYNEQF
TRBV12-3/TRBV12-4,ASSLASFRGQY
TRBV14,ASQPVQNEQF
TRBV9,AGEGASTDTQY
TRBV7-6,ASSLYIVRRGLGSEQF
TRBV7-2,ASSPTGRDYGYT
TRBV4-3,ASSQVPAGGLLINEQF
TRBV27,ASSSSGTGISYEQY
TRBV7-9,ASSPPTGGDGTEAF
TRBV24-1,ATSGRDGPSDTQY
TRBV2,ASSEYDPPNQPQH
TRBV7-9,ASSLGFANEKLF
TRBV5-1,ASSPQSTHFSGANVLT
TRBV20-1,SASRSLAGGQETQY
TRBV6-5,ASTLGLDPNYGYT